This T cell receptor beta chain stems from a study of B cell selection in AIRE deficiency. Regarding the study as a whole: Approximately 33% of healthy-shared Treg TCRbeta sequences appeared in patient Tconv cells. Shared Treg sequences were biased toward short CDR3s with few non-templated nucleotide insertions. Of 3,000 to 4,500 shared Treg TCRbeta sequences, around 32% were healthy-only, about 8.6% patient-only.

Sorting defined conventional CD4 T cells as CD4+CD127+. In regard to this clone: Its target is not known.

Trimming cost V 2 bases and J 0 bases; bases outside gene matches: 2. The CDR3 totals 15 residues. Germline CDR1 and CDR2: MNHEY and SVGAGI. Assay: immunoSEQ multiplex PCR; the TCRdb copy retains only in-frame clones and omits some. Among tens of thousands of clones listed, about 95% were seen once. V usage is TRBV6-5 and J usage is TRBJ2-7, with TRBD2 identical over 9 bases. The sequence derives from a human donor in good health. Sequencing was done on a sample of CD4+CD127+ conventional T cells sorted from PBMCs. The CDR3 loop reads CASSYGLAFSYEQYF. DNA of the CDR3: TGTGCCAGCAGTTACGGACTAGCGTTCTCCTACGAGCAGTACTTC.